This is a list of T cell receptor beta chains from one sample in a study of vaccination and CD4 T cells after COVID-19. The antigens of these receptors remain unknown. TCRdb ran MiXCR on the PCR reads and lists one entry per CDR3 protein. The sample has about 28,000 distinct CDR3 sequences, less than 80% seen once; the top ten hold 17%. The sample in question was CD4+ T cells from blood, cultured in vitro, obtained after SARS-CoV-2 vaccination. The origin of the receptors is a human donor who received a COVID-19 vaccine. CDR3s leave out the opening cysteine and the closing phenylalanine or tryptophan. The D gene is left open where the match is weak. Part of the rows lack a size; the others show once, few, many or a class for expanded clones.

D: TRBD2
V: TRBV19
length: 16
J: TRBJ2-3
size: NA
CDR3: ASSIGSGGESFTDTQY

D: NA
V: TRBV6-1
length: 12
J: TRBJ2-5
size: few
CDR3: ASSDHLGQETQY

D: NA
V: TRBV9
length: 14
J: TRBJ1-6
size: NA
CDR3: ASSLLQGFGNSPLH

D: NA
V: TRBV6-1
length: 14
J: TRBJ1-3
size: NA
CDR3: ASTPRTGGAGNTIY

D: NA
V: TRBV6-1
length: 12
J: TRBJ1-2
size: NA
CDR3: ASSASGGNYGYT

D: NA
V: TRBV5-4
length: 12
J: NA
size: NA
CDR3: ASSLRQGPGEQY

D: TRBD1
V: TRBV6-1
length: 12
J: TRBJ1-1
size: few
CDR3: ASSVDRGSTEAF

D: TRBD2
V: TRBV4-2
length: 13
J: TRBJ2-1
size: NA
CDR3: ASRRDAGTSDEQF

D: NA
V: TRBV7-6
length: 17
J: TRBJ2-3
size: NA
CDR3: ASSSTSGGWTGGTDTQY

D: NA
V: TRBV6-2/TRBV6-3
length: 13
J: TRBJ1-2
size: NA
CDR3: ASSYQGLLESGYT

D: TRBD1
V: TRBV14
length: 12
J: TRBJ1-1
size: NA
CDR3: ASSHSTGETEAF

D: TRBD1
V: TRBV10-3
length: 13
J: TRBJ1-5
size: NA
CDR3: AISSGTGDNQPQH

D: TRBD2
V: TRBV7-4
length: 13
J: TRBJ2-7
size: medium-sized
CDR3: ASSGRTSGGYEQY

D: NA
V: TRBV5-1
length: 13
J: TRBJ1-2
size: few
CDR3: ASSWGGASNYGYT

D: NA
V: TRBV28
length: 9
J: TRBJ1-4
size: NA
CDR3: ASSSPGKLF

D: NA
V: TRBV7-8
length: 12
J: TRBJ1-2
size: NA
CDR3: ASSQAGGNYGYT

D: TRBD1
V: TRBV30
length: 12
J: TRBJ1-2
size: few
CDR3: AWSMDRGGYGYT

D: TRBD1
V: TRBV2
length: 12
J: TRBJ1-1
size: NA
CDR3: ASRTSRGPGEAF

D: NA
V: TRBV2
length: 10
J: TRBJ1-2
size: few
CDR3: ASSAESGGYT

D: NA
V: TRBV12-5
length: 9
J: TRBJ1-1
size: few
CDR3: ASVWTDEAF

D: NA
V: TRBV24-1
length: 11
J: TRBJ2-5
size: NA
CDR3: ATSGGVRETQY

D: TRBD1
V: TRBV7-2
length: 16
J: TRBJ1-2
size: NA
CDR3: ASSTAGDRGPVGYGYT

D: NA
V: TRBV19
length: 17
J: TRBJ1-1
size: NA
CDR3: ASSIRPGRLYGGNTEAF

D: NA
V: TRBV4-2
length: 11
J: TRBJ2-1
size: NA
CDR3: ASSQDGRNEQF

D: NA
V: TRBV24-1
length: 11
J: TRBJ2-3
size: once
CDR3: ATGRDPTDTQY

D: TRBD1
V: TRBV4-2
length: 13
J: TRBJ1-1
size: NA
CDR3: ASSQVQGADPEAF

D: TRBD1
V: TRBV18
length: 12
J: TRBJ1-2
size: once
CDR3: ASSPSQGEYGYT

D: NA
V: TRBV25-1
length: 15
J: TRBJ1-2
size: NA
CDR3: ASSGMTDSTPYYGYT

D: TRBD1
V: TRBV6-1
length: 14
J: TRBJ1-5
size: NA
CDR3: ASSERQGASLQPQH

D: TRBD1
V: TRBV12-3/TRBV12-4
length: 13
J: TRBJ2-5
size: NA
CDR3: ASSLGTVFQETQY

D: NA
V: TRBV10-3
length: 11
J: TRBJ1-2
size: NA
CDR3: AISDHSNYGYT

D: TRBD2
V: TRBV2
length: 12
J: TRBJ2-2
size: NA
CDR3: ASGSGGNTGELF

D: NA
V: TRBV29-1
length: 9
J: TRBJ2-7
size: NA
CDR3: SVRDGAEQY

D: TRBD1
V: TRBV5-5
length: 14
J: TRBJ2-4
size: NA
CDR3: ASSSRDRGPQNIQY

D: NA
V: TRBV2
length: 10
J: TRBJ1-2
size: NA
CDR3: ASRLLQGGYT

D: NA
V: TRBV12-5
length: 11
J: TRBJ2-5
size: NA
CDR3: ASGLDSEETQY

D: NA
V: TRBV7-8
length: 17
J: TRBJ1-3
size: NA
CDR3: ASSLNGRGERDSGNTIY

D: NA
V: TRBV24-1
length: 12
J: TRBJ2-2
size: NA
CDR3: ATSGGTNTGELF

D: NA
V: TRBV6-1
length: 11
J: TRBJ1-2
size: NA
CDR3: ASSELGDYGYT

D: NA
V: TRBV25-1
length: 13
J: TRBJ1-6
size: NA
CDR3: ASSESPGPNSPLH

D: NA
V: TRBV20-1
length: 14
J: TRBJ1-4
size: few
CDR3: SARDPSTASNEKLF

D: NA
V: TRBV24-1
length: 12
J: TRBJ1-1
size: few
CDR3: ATSGGVSNTEAF

D: TRBD1
V: TRBV3-1
length: 12
J: TRBJ1-2
size: NA
CDR3: ASSPGQGGYGYT

D: NA
V: TRBV20-1
length: 15
J: TRBJ2-4
size: NA
CDR3: SARAAGTGAAKNIQY

D: TRBD1
V: TRBV20-1
length: 11
J: TRBJ1-6
size: NA
CDR3: SAREDRGSPLH

D: NA
V: TRBV5-4
length: 11
J: TRBJ2-5
size: NA
CDR3: ASSLDREETQY

D: NA
V: TRBV18
length: 12
J: TRBJ1-5
size: few
CDR3: ASSPTDSLLPQH

D: NA
V: TRBV20-1
length: 10
J: TRBJ1-2
size: once
CDR3: SAKGGSYGYT

D: NA
V: TRBV20-1
length: 12
J: TRBJ1-2
size: few
CDR3: SATYGVSNYGYT

D: NA
V: TRBV20-1
length: 13
J: TRBJ1-5
size: few
CDR3: SASGPGPLNQPQH

D: NA
V: TRBV12-3/TRBV12-4
length: 14
J: TRBJ1-3
size: once
CDR3: ASSLGESGAGNTIY

D: NA
V: TRBV10-1
length: 13
J: TRBJ1-6
size: NA
CDR3: ASRMGDTSDSPLH

D: NA
V: TRBV30
length: 11
J: TRBJ1-2
size: NA
CDR3: AWRDRSNYGYT

D: NA
V: TRBV2
length: 11
J: TRBJ2-7
size: once
CDR3: ASSEQRFYEQY

D: TRBD1
V: TRBV7-9
length: 13
J: TRBJ2-3
size: NA
CDR3: ASSLTRQGPSTQY

D: NA
V: TRBV6-1
length: 12
J: TRBJ2-3
size: once
CDR3: ASSDRVGTDTQY

D: NA
V: TRBV5-1
length: 12
J: TRBJ2-5
size: NA
CDR3: ASNPSLNTETQY

D: NA
V: TRBV7-2
length: 11
J: TRBJ2-5
size: NA
CDR3: ASSLFQEETQY

D: NA
V: TRBV20-1
length: 11
J: TRBJ1-5
size: NA
CDR3: SARDTGVRPQH

D: NA
V: TRBV19
length: 10
J: TRBJ1-2
size: few
CDR3: ASSTGVAGYT